What follows are 7 T cell receptor beta chains derived from one specimen sequenced in a study of shared clonotypes between healthy human individuals. Clones were sequenced by immunoSEQ multiplex PCR, and TCRdb holds only the in-frame ones, with some missing. The sample yields roughly 2.2 million clones, under 95% seen once. The specimen sequenced was naive CD4+ T cells from PBMCs. Subset denoted: CD45RA+ positively selected. These receptor sequences come from a man in his late teens or twenties in good health. Some clones in this sample may be carry-over from other donors' samples.

The V gene is TRBV4-1, the J gene TRBJ1-1; tentative D call: TRBD1 (5 bases). The CDR3 is 16 amino acids. Trimming took 4 bases from V and 6 from J, leaving 21 bases between them. Germline V gives CDR1 MGHRA, CDR2 YSYEKL. CDR3 sequence (DNA): TGCGCCAGCAGCCGAGCGGTGACAGAGTACGTTGCTGAAGCTTTCTTT. Translating it yields CASSRAVTEYVAEAFF.

The rearrangement joins TRBV7-3 to TRBJ1-6; D ambiguous. V was trimmed by 1 base and J by 7 bases, leaving 8 bases between them. Germline V gives CDR1 SGHTA, CDR2 FQGTGA. The CDR3 is 14 residues long. The CDR3 DNA follows: TGTGCCAGCAGCTTAATTGGGGAGAATTCACCCCTCCACTTT. As protein: CASSLIGENSPLHF.

V usage is TRBV4-1 and J usage is TRBJ1-2, with 9 bases that match TRBD1. V lost 6 bases to trimming and J lost 7 bases; unmatched junction nucleotides: 12. From germline, CDR1 is MGHRA and CDR2 YSYEKL. The CDR3 is 15 amino acids. The CDR3 nucleotides read TGCGCCAGCAGGGACTTCACAGGGGGCAGGAGTGGCTACACCTTC. Protein product: CASRDFTGGRSGYTF.

The chain recombines TRBV6-5 with TRBJ2-3; 10 nucleotides line up with TRBD1. Germline CDR1 reads MNHEY; CDR2 reads SVGAGI. V was clipped by 2 bases and J by 1 base; unmatched bases: 3. CDR3 length: 16 amino acids. CDR3 nucleotides: TGTGCCAGCAGTTACCACGGGACAGGGGGCACAGATACGCAGTATTTT. It yields the protein CASSYHGTGGTDTQYF.

V gene TRBV10-3 combines with J gene TRBJ2-2; D may be TRBD1 (6 bases). The V gene lost 6 bases and the J gene lost 4 bases, with 15 bases spanning the gap. This CDR3 contains 15 residues. CDR1 and CDR2 (germline): ENHRY, SYGVKD. The CDR3 here is CAIRDSFLGTGELFF. The CDR3 coding sequence is TGTGCCATCAGGGACAGCTTCCTAGGCACCGGGGAGCTGTTTTTT.

V and J are TRBV29-1 and TRBJ1-1; D gene ambiguous. The CDR3 has 13 amino acids. Trimming removed 6 bases at V and 0 bases at J, with 11 bases between. Germline CDR1 and CDR2: SQVTM and ANQGSEA. CDR3 amino acids: CSVHTGLNTEAFF. Here the CDR3 DNA reads TGCAGCGTACATACCGGCTTGAACACTGAAGCTTTCTTT.

The chain joins TRBV30 to TRBJ2-7; TRBD2 agrees at 10 bases. The CDR3 runs 14 residues. V was clipped by 3 bases and J by 3 bases; unmatched bases: 5. Per the germline V gene, CDR1 is GTSNPN and CDR2 is SVGIG (reference sequence). The CDR3 loop reads CAWRASGRVYEQYF. For the CDR3, the DNA is TGTGCCTGGAGGGCGAGCGGGAGGGTCTACGAGCAGTACTTC.